This T cell receptor beta chain was recorded in a study of T cells in Graves' hyperthyroidism and ophthalmopathy. Active moderate-to-severe ophthalmopathy, Clinical Activity Score at least 3, NOSPECS at least 4, under 3 months' duration. The study excluded patients with uncontrolled infection, other autoimmune disease, pregnancy or lactation. From RNA transcripts, TCR beta CDR3 regions were amplified. A set of HTBI primers served as the primers for a first-round RT-PCR of the TCR CDR3. TCRdb re-called the multiplex PCR reads with MiXCR, one entry per CDR3 protein. Of 640,000 or so distinct CDR3 sequences listed, around 14% are singletons. This clonotype was counted only a few times. Its antigen is as yet unknown. Study findings and constraints: Blood samples included most of the expanded thyroid clonotypes exceeding 0.001. The model forecast ophthalmopathy, anticipating it by a median around 6.9 months before onset.

CDR1 and CDR2 (germline): SGHDT, YYEEEE. This CDR3 region has 15 residues. V gave up 2 bases and J gave up 6 bases; unmatched junction bases: 5. Sequenced input: blood. The chain employs TRBV5-6 and TRBJ2-1; 10 bases align to TRBD1. The sequence was collected from a woman aged 18 to 35 with Graves' ophthalmopathy. The CDR3, as DNA: TGTGCCAGCAGCTTTGGGACAGGGGAGATCAATGAGCAGTTCTTC. Its translation: CASSFGTGEINEQFF.